This T cell receptor (beta chain) was identified during a study of blood T cells in healthy people across ages (dated by TCRdb to the mid-2010s). As for the study more broadly: In model experiments, template switching captured roughly one uniquely barcoded TCR beta cDNA molecule for every two T cells. Donors of different ages were randomly distributed across sequencing lanes to avoid experimental bias. For two donors (one aged 18 to 30 and one aged 80 or older), the study analyzed two additional independent replicas of 1 million unique cDNA reads from the same blood draw. To track age-related changes in TCR beta repertoire diversity, the study relied on deep sequencing normalized with unique cDNA molecular identifiers. Donors were grouped into four age groups: young (average 16 years), middle-aged (over 35), aged (62) and long-lived (approximately 75).

This clonotype has more than one count but fewer than ten. What this receptor recognizes is not known. No per-base quality is available; no much larger clone lies one base away. Systemically healthy Caucasian individuals from Russia, 35 to 40 in total and aged about 6 to 95 years, were included as donors. Each donor gave about 9.7 milliliters of peripheral blood, drawn into EDTA-treated Vacutainer tubes. Ficoll-Paque density-gradient centrifugation was used to isolate PBMCs, with at least 7 million per sample. Total RNA was extracted from PBMCs with Trizol reagent, with at least 5 micrograms obtained per sample. The percentages of naive CD45RAhigh/CD27high T cells were determined by flow cytometry on a PBMC aliquot from every donor. The V end loses 5 bases and the J end loses 5 bases, and a stretch of 10 bases separates them. The CDR3 holds 12 amino acids from the cysteine to the phenylalanine. The kept DNA is CDR3 alone, 36 bases in frame from the first base. CDR1 and CDR2, looked up from the germline V gene, are SGHRS and YFSETQ.

On the study overall, not on this receptor specifically: The long-lived group showed more naive CD4+ T cells, fewer expanded clones and increased TCR diversity than the aged group, suggesting age selection. The percentage of naive T cells measured by flow cytometry correlated strongly with observed TCR beta diversity. Bulk unsorted PBMC profiling prevented conclusive comparison of naive and antigen-experienced compartments. As age increased, observed TCR beta diversity per million T cells dropped in a roughly linear way, and a significant reduction was already evident by age roughly 40. Because the CMV infection status of the donors was unknown, age-related changes in expanded clonotypes may potentially have been confounded. Estimates of total diversity based on one million sequenced T cells were considered lower bounds and underestimates.

The library was made by 5' RACE. The run used an Illumina HiSeq 2500. A second roughly 6 to 12 cycle PCR used a sample-barcoded 5' primer and a J-beta primer mix. A template-switch 5' adaptor carrying 12 random nucleotides introduced a unique molecular identifier onto each TCR beta cDNA molecule. Each sample yielded at least 2.5 million CDR3-containing paired-end reads. All of the RNA was converted into first-strand cDNA using the Mint cDNA synthesis kit, with a TRBC-specific oligonucleotide serving as the primer. After uracil-DNA glycosylase treatment, a first 18-cycle PCR used universal primers M1SS and BC2_uni_R on all cDNA. In the paper's pipeline: Each sample was normalized by randomly selecting 1 million high-quality reads, each carrying a distinct molecular identifier. Instead of being binned into consensus sequences, reads with shared molecular identifiers were discarded. MiTCR, with a Q25 quality threshold and the strictest error-elimination algorithm, was used for CDR3 identification, clonotype clustering and error correction. Lower-bound total TCR beta diversity was estimated with a nonparametric unseen species model using Euler transformation. TCRdb reprocessed the public reads (quality trimming at Q25 with fastp, clone calling with MiXCR) and kept in-frame beta chains. A single entry per CDR3 protein holds the most common genes and DNA from its merged rows. TCRdb's processing, not the authors' own work, is the source of the V and J calls. For this sample the table gives 250,000 to 300,000 distinct CDR3 sequences, of which roughly 27% were detected only once. 29% of the sample rests with the top ten.

The receptor was isolated from a woman between 65 and 79 years old in good health. This chain joins TRBV5-1 to TRBJ2-5; a weak D assignment points to TRBD2 (6 bases agree). The sequencing input was blood. The CDR3 region: CASSGGRETQYF. The bases are TGCGCCAGCAGTGGAGGGCGGGAGACCCAGTACTTC.